This passage covers 32 T cell receptor beta chains from one sample sequenced in a study of control samples from healthy donors and cancer patients (dated by TCRdb to about 2020). Libraries were built with the immunoSEQ multiplex PCR assay. In its TCRdb copy, this immuneACCESS table keeps in-frame sequences only and misses some clones. Where compared with another copy, unresolved V genes explain less than half of these, and the others have no known cause. The sample includes more than 95,000 clones, with approximately 87% observed a single time. The ten largest account for 2.9% of the sample. Material for sequencing was blood. The receptors derive from a man aged 55 to 70 in good health.

V and J are TRBV19 and TRBJ1-1; D gene uncertain. The ends were cut back, 1 base at V and 0 bases at J, with 9 bases in the middle. The CDR3 is made up of 15 amino acids. CDR1 LNHDA and CDR2 SQIVND come from the germline V gene (reference sequence). CDR3 in DNA: TGTGCCAGTAGTATAGCACCCAGGATGAACACTGAAGCTTTCTTT. Amino acids: CASSIAPRMNTEAFF.

This sequence joins TRBV24-1 and TRBJ2-1, with 9 nucleotides matching TRBD1. Germline assignment: CDR1 KGHDR and CDR2 SFDVKD. The CDR3 consists of 16 residues. V trimming: 4 bases; J trimming: 5 bases; junction bases outside the gene matches: 8. Here the CDR3 DNA reads TGTGCCACCAGTGACTTTGGACAGGGGACCGACAATGAGCAGTTCTTC. This gives the protein CATSDFGQGTDNEQFF.

This clone appeared once. This chain uses TRBV28 with TRBJ1-5; no definite D call. The germline gives CDR1 MDHEN, CDR2 SYDVKM. V dropped 5 bases and J dropped 2 bases, with 10 bases sitting between them. The CDR3 consists of 14 residues. CDR3 DNA: TGTGCCAGCAGTCTCGCCCATGGCAATCAGCCCCAGCATTTT. Its translation is CASSLAHGNQPQHF. Full variable domain (rest looked up from reference TRBV28 and TRBJ1-5): DVKVTQSSRYLVKRTGEKVFLECVQDMDHENMFWYRQDPGLGLRLIYFSYDVKMKEKGDIPEGYSVSREKKERFSLILESASTNQTSMYLCASSLAHGNQPQHFGDGTRLSIL.

The CDR3 here is CASSLPQRTDTQYF. CDR3 nucleotide sequence: TGTGCCAGCAGCCTCCCACAGCGCACAGATACGCAGTATTTT. The chain has TRBV5-5 and TRBJ2-3; D is unclear. CDR3 length: 14 residues. CDR1 and CDR2 from the germline V gene are SGHKS and YYEKEE (reference sequence). Between the trimmed V and J ends, which lost 4 bases and 1 base, there was a span of 10 bases. Complete variable domain (other parts from reference TRBV5-5 and TRBJ2-3): DAGVTQSPTHLIKTRGQQVTLRCSPISGHKSVSWYQQVLGQGPQFIFQYYEKEERGRGNFPDRFSARQFPNYSSELNVNALLLGDSALYLCASSLPQRTDTQYFGPGTRLTVL.

This sequence joins TRBV28 and TRBJ2-3; D is possibly TRBD2 (5 bases). CDR1 is MDHEN, CDR2 SYDVKM, per germline. CDR3 length: 17 amino acids. Trimming stripped 5 bases from V and 4 bases from J, with 22 bases between. The CDR3 DNA is TGTGCCAGCAGTCCCGACTATCGGCAGGCCCGACCAGATACGCAGTATTTT. Protein product: CASSPDYRQARPDTQYF.

The J gene is TRBJ1-1, the V gene TRBV24-1, with 12 positions matching TRBD1. In germline, CDR1 is KGHDR, CDR2 SFDVKD. The CDR3 consists of 20 residues. Trimming removed 0 bases from V and 2 bases from J; junction bases left unmatched: 12. CDR3 in amino acids: CATSDLNIERDRGQNTEAFF. The CDR3, as DNA: TGTGCCACCAGTGATTTGAATATAGAGAGGGACAGGGGGCAAAACACTGAAGCTTTCTTT.

The CDR3 here is CASSFRGTGELFF. The CDR3 nucleotides are TGTGCCAGCAGTTTTCGGGGGACTGGGGAGCTGTTTTTT. The chain has TRBV27 and TRBJ2-2; tentative D call: TRBD2 (6 bases). Germline-derived CDR1 and CDR2 are MNHEY and SMNVEV (reference sequence). The germline V and J ends were trimmed by 3 bases and 8 bases, with 10 bases remaining between them. The CDR3 is made up of 13 amino acids.

Notes on this clone: One end of the junction fails to match germline, which may point to a read error. This sequence joins TRBV23-1 and TRBJ1-5; tentatively, D is TRBD1 (6 bases). TRBV23-1 is known as an ORF, though its function is uncertain. The CDR3 has 15 residues. The CDR3 region has the DNA TGCGCCAGCAATCAATCGTCGGGGGCGCCTCAGCCCCAGCATTTT. Translated, it gives CASNQSSGAPQPQHF.

This chain uses TRBV11-2 with TRBJ1-1, with a possible D match to TRBD1 (6 bases). V gave up 3 bases and J gave up 6 bases, with 17 bases separating them. Per the germline V gene, CDR1 is SGHAT and CDR2 is FQNNGV. This CDR3 is built from 15 residues. CDR3 residues: CASSLDRLNPPEAFF. CDR3 nucleotide sequence: TGTGCCAGCAGCTTGGACAGACTCAACCCTCCTGAAGCTTTCTTT. The entire variable domain, with the rest obtained from reference TRBV11-2 and TRBJ1-1, is as follows: EAGVAQSPRYKIIEKRQSVAFWCNPISGHATLYWYQQILGQGPKLLIQFQNNGVVDDSQLPKDRFSAERLKGVDSTLKIQPAKLEDSAVYLCASSLDRLNPPEAFFGQGTRLTVV.

The V call is TRBV4-2, the J call TRBJ1-1; a possible D gene is TRBD1 (5 bases). The CDR3 length is 13 residues. V lost 4 bases to trimming and J lost 7 bases, with 13 bases between them. Looked up from germline, CDR1 is LGHNA and CDR2 is YNFKEQ. CDR3 in DNA: TGTGCCAGCAGCCTATCCCCGGGGGTTGAAGCTTTCTTT. It translates to CASSLSPGVEAFF.

The CDR3 DNA follows: TGTGCCAGTAGTACAGGGAACGGGCAGCCCCAGCATTTT. This sequence encodes CASSTGNGQPQHF. The rearrangement links TRBV19 to TRBJ1-5, with a tentative D call TRBD1 (5 bases). This CDR3 is 13 amino acids long. CDR1 and CDR2 (germline): LNHDA, SQIVND (reference sequence). Trimming removed 4 bases at V and 7 bases at J, with 11 bases between.

This clone has just one count. This chain uses TRBV19 with TRBJ1-4; D remains unclear. The V end was cut by 8 bases, the J end by 0 bases, with 10 bases between. This CDR3 region has 14 residues. The germline CDR1 and CDR2 sequences are LNHDA and SQIVND (reference sequence). DNA for the CDR3: TGTGCCAGTTCTTACAGCGCAACTAATGAAAAACTGTTTTTT. It specifies CASSYSATNEKLFF.

The rearrangement uses TRBV5-8 and TRBJ1-5; the match to TRBD1 covers 10 bases. The CDR3 runs 17 residues. Germline lookup yields CDR1 SGHTS and CDR2 YDEGEE. V shed 2 bases and J 0 bases; nucleotides not matched to a gene: 5. CDR3 DNA sequence: TGTGCCAGCAGCTTTCAGACAGGGGGCCATAGCAATCAGCCCCAGCATTTT. It yields the protein CASSFQTGGHSNQPQHF.

The chain uses TRBV7-9 and TRBJ1-2, with a weak D call TRBD1 (6 bases). Germline V lookup: CDR1 SEHNR, CDR2 FQNEAQ (reference sequence). The CDR3 is made up of 15 amino acids. V was pared by 5 bases and J by 0 bases, with 13 bases between. CDR3 loop: CASSPSGVPNYGYTF. In DNA, the CDR3 is TGTGCCAGCAGCCCCTCAGGGGTTCCTAACTATGGCTACACCTTC.

This chain links TRBV6-5 with TRBJ2-5; D call uncertain. The CDR3 runs 13 residues. V was trimmed by 2 bases and J by 1 base, leaving 5 bases between them. CDR1 and CDR2 (germline): MNHEY, SVGAGI. DNA for the CDR3: TGTGCCAGCAGTTACAGGGTCCAAGAGACCCAGTACTTC. Translation: CASSYRVQETQYF.

The chain employs TRBV19 and TRBJ1-2, with a tentative D call TRBD1 (5 bases). This CDR3 is built from 18 residues. CDR1 LNHDA and CDR2 SQIVND come from the germline V gene (reference sequence). V was cut by 1 base and J by 7 bases, with 25 bases left in between. The CDR3 DNA reads TGTGCCAGTAGTATAGGGAAAGCGTGGAGGGACCGTGGTAGTGGCTACACCTTC. Encoded protein: CASSIGKAWRDRGSGYTF.

The gene calls are TRBV18 and TRBJ2-1, with D possibly TRBD1 on 6 matching bases. Trimming removed 2 bases from V and 10 bases from J, with 9 bases in between. Looked up from germline, CDR1 is KGHSH and CDR2 is LQKENI. CDR3 length: 12 amino acids. The CDR3 sequence is CASSPNQGEQFF. In DNA form, the CDR3 reads TGTGCCAGCTCACCAAACCAGGGGGAGCAGTTCTTC.

The chain carries TRBV19 and TRBJ1-1, with 7 bases fitting TRBD1. Germline-derived CDR1 and CDR2 are LNHDA and SQIVND (reference sequence). This CDR3 has 17 amino acids. V lost 4 bases to trimming and J lost 1 base; unmatched junction nucleotides: 12. The CDR3 bases are TGTGCCAGTAGTAAAACAGCTGCGGGACAGAGGAACACTGAAGCTTTCTTT. It encodes CASSKTAAGQRNTEAFF.

V and J are TRBV28 and TRBJ2-7; D uncertain. The CDR3 spans 10 residues. Looked up from germline, CDR1 is MDHEN and CDR2 is SYDVKM. V lost 4 bases to trimming and J lost 9 bases, with 7 bases between them. The CDR3 DNA sequence: TGTGCCAGCAGTTCCGTTCGGCAGTACTTC. Translated: CASSSVRQYF.

By share, this clone counts as medium-sized. V usage is TRBV3-1 (or the pseudogene TRBV3-2) and J usage is TRBJ1-1; 8 nucleotides align to TRBD1. The V segment lost 3 bases and the J segment 5 bases; nucleotides outside the gene matches: 5. The CDR3 totals 14 residues. Per the germline V gene, CDR1 is LGHDT and CDR2 is YNNKEL (reference sequence). CDR3 protein: CASSHGQGLTEAFF. CDR3 in DNA: TGTGCCAGCAGCCATGGACAGGGTCTAACTGAAGCTTTCTTT.

The chain couples TRBV9 to TRBJ2-7; perhaps TRBD1 as D (6 bases). Trimming stripped 3 bases from V and 0 bases from J, with 16 bases between. The CDR3 runs to 16 residues. In germline, CDR1 is SGDLS, CDR2 YYNGEE. In DNA form, the CDR3 reads TGTGCCAGCAGCGGCGCAGGGGCCCAAAGCTCCTACGAGCAGTACTTC. This encodes CASSGAGAQSSYEQYF.

In this sample, this clone turned up once. The V gene is TRBV27, the J gene TRBJ1-4; possible D gene TRBD1, 6 bases. V dropped 5 bases and J dropped 8 bases, with 15 bases sitting between them. The CDR3 extends over 14 amino acids. CDR1 is MNHEY, CDR2 SMNVEV, per germline (reference sequence). The CDR3 here is CASSPARGQEKLFF. The CDR3, as DNA: TGTGCCAGCAGTCCGGCTAGGGGACAAGAAAAACTGTTTTTT. Drawing the rest from reference TRBV27 and TRBJ1-4, the complete variable domain is EAQVTQNPRYLITVTGKKLTVTCSQNMNHEYMSWYRQDPGLGLRQIYYSMNVEVTDKGDVPEGYKVSRKEKRNFPLILESPSPNQTSLYFCASSPARGQEKLFFGSGTQLSVL.

This chain links TRBV3-1 (or the pseudogene TRBV3-2) with TRBJ1-2, with no clear D. V was pared by 5 bases and J by 5 bases, with 18 bases between. This CDR3 is 15 amino acids long. CDR1 and CDR2 from the germline V gene are LGHDT and YNNKEL (reference sequence). The CDR3, as DNA: TGTGCCAGCAGCTTATACCGGACGTCGATTTATGGCTACACCTTC. This gives the protein CASSLYRTSIYGYTF.

This chain links TRBV7-2 with TRBJ2-7; maybe TRBD1 (6 bases). Germline lookup yields CDR1 SGHTA and CDR2 FQGNSA. Trimming shortened V by 5 bases and J by 3 bases, and 14 bases separated the two germline ends. The CDR3 totals 14 residues. This CDR3 is CASSQGYARYEQYF. CDR3 bases: TGTGCCAGCAGCCAGGGGTATGCGCGCTACGAGCAGTACTTC.

The V call is TRBV9, the J call TRBJ2-5, with 10 bases identical to TRBD2. V was clipped by 0 bases and J by 5 bases; unmatched bases: 7. CDR1 and CDR2 (germline): SGDLS, YYNGEE. The CDR3 is 16 amino acids. The CDR3 loop reads CASSVGDSGGQETQYF. CDR3 DNA sequence: TGTGCCAGCAGCGTAGGGGATAGCGGGGGGCAGGAGACCCAGTACTTC.

The chain carries TRBV3-1 (or the pseudogene TRBV3-2) and TRBJ1-2, with D possibly matching TRBD1 (6 bases). V was cut by 5 bases and J by 0 bases, with 16 bases left in between. The CDR3 covers 16 residues. Germline lookup yields CDR1 LGHDT and CDR2 YNNKEL (reference sequence). The CDR3 loop is CASSNGQMDSNYGYTF. In nucleotides, the CDR3 is TGTGCCAGCAGCAATGGACAGATGGATTCTAACTATGGCTACACCTTC.

This rearrangement joins TRBV5-1 to TRBJ1-5; TRBD1 aligns across 7 bases. CDR3 size: 14 residues. The germline V gene encodes CDR1 SGHRS and CDR2 YFSETQ. The V and J ends lost 1 base and 3 bases, in that order; junction bases with no gene match: 1. CDR3 in amino acids: CASSLTGDNQPQHF. The CDR3 DNA is TGCGCCAGCAGCTTGACAGGGGACAATCAGCCCCAGCATTTT.

As regards this clone: The identical CDR3 is also encoded by other nucleotide sequences in the sample. This chain links TRBV28 with TRBJ1-2; D ambiguous. The CDR3 covers 11 residues. The V end lost 5 bases, the J end lost 6 bases, and 7 bases lay between the germline ends. The V gene's germline CDR1 is MDHEN and CDR2 SYDVKM. CDR3 nucleotides: TGTGCCAGCAGTCCCCTGAATGGCTACACCTTC. Residues: CASSPLNGYTF.

This sequence joins TRBV28 and TRBJ1-1; D may be TRBD1 (6 bases). Germline V gene lookup returns CDR1 MDHEN and CDR2 SYDVKM. Trimming stripped 5 bases from V and 7 bases from J, with 14 bases between. The CDR3 loop spans 13 amino acids. The CDR3 coding sequence is TGTGCCAGCAGTATCTCTAACAGGGTTGAAGCTTTCTTT. Translated: CASSISNRVEAFF.

The rearrangement uses TRBV7-2 and TRBJ1-3; maybe TRBD1 (6 bases). Trimming left V 8 bases short and J 3 bases short, with 20 bases between. The germline V gene has CDR1 SGHTA and CDR2 FQGNSA. This CDR3 contains 16 residues. The CDR3 sequence is CASGDPQGRLGNTIYF. The CDR3 DNA follows: TGTGCCAGCGGGGATCCACAGGGACGACTTGGAAACACCATATATTTT.

The rearrangement uses TRBV14 and TRBJ2-2; no clear D. The V end was cut by 0 bases, the J end by 7 bases, with 12 bases between. CDR1 SGHDN and CDR2 FVKESK come from the germline V gene. The CDR3 runs to 15 residues. The CDR3 nucleotides read TGTGCCAGCAGCCAAGATGAAGGCAGAGGCGGGGAGCTGTTTTTT. It encodes CASSQDEGRGGELFF.

CDR3 in amino acids: CASSWDSSGEAFF. Here the CDR3 DNA reads TGTGCCAGCAGCTGGGACAGCTCCGGGGAAGCTTTCTTT. The chain carries TRBV5-4 and TRBJ1-1; TRBD1 matches at 7 bases. Germline-derived CDR1 and CDR2 are SGHNT and YYREEE (reference sequence). The trim removed 3 bases at V and 8 bases at J, leaving 7 bases unmatched. The CDR3 has 13 amino acids.